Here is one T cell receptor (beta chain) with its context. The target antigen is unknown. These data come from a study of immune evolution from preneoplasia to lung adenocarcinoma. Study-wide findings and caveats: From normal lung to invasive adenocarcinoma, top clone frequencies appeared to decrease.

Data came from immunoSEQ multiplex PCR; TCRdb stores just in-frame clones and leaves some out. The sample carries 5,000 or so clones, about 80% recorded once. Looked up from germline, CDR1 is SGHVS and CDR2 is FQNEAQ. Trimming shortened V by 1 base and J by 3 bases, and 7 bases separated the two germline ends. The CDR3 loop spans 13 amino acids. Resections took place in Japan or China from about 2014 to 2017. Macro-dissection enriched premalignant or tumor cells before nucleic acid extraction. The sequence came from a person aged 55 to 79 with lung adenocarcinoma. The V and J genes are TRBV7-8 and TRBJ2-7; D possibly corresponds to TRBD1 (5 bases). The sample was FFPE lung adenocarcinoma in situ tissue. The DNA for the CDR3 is TGTGCCAGCAGCTTAGGAGACAGCTACGAGCAGTACTTC. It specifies CASSLGDSYEQYF.